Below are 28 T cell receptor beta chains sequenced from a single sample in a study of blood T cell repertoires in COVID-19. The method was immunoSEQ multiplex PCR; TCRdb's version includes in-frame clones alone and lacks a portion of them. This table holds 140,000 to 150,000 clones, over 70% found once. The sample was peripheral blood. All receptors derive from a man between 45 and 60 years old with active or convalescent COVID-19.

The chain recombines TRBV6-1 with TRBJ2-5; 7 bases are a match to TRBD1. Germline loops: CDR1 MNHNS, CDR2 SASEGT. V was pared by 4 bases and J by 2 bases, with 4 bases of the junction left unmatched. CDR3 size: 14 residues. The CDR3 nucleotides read TGTGCCAGCAGTGCAGCAGGGGGACAAGAGACCCAGTACTTC. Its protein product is CASSAAGGQETQYF.

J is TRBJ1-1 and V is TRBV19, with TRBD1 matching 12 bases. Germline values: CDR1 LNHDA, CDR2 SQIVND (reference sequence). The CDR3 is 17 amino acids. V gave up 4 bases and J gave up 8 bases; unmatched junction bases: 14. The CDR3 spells CASSTSGQGAGLAEAFF. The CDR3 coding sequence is TGTGCCAGTAGTACCTCGGGACAGGGGGCCGGTTTGGCGGAAGCTTTCTTT. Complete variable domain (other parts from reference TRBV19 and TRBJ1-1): DGGITQSPKYLFRKEGQNVTLSCEQNLNHDAMYWYRQDPGQGLRLIYYSQIVNDFQKGDIAEGYSVSREKKESFPLTVTSAQKNPTAFYLCASSTSGQGAGLAEAFFGQGTRLTVV.

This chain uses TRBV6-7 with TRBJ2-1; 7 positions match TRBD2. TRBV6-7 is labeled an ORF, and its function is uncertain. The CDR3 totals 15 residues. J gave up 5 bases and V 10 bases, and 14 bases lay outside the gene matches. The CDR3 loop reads CATSTRREINNEQFF. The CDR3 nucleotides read TGTGCCACCTCGACGAGGCGGGAGATTAACAATGAGCAGTTCTTC.

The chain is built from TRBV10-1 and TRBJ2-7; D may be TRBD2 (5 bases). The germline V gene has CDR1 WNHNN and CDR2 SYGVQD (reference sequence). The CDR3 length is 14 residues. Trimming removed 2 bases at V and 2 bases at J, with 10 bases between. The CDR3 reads CASSEVGIPYEQYF. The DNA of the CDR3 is TGCGCCAGCAGTGAGGTCGGGATTCCCTACGAGCAGTACTTC.

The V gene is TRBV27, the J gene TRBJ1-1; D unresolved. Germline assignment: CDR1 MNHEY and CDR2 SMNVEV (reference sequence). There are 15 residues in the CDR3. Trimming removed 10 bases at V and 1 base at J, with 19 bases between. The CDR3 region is CATKFTTGGNTEAFF. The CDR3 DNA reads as TGTGCCACCAAGTTTACCACGGGAGGGAACACTGAAGCTTTCTTT.

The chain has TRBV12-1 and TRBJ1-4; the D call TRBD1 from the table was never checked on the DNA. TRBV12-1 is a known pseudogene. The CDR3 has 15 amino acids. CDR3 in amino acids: CASSPYRGPNEKLFF. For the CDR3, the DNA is TGTGCCAGCAGCCCCTACAGGGGTCCTAATGAAAAACTGTTTTTT.

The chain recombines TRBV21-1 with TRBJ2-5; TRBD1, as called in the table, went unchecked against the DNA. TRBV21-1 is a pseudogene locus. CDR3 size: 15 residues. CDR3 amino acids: CASRKEGQLKRAQYF. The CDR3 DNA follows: TGTGCCAGCAGGAAGGAAGGACAGTTGAAGAGGGCCCAGTACTTC.

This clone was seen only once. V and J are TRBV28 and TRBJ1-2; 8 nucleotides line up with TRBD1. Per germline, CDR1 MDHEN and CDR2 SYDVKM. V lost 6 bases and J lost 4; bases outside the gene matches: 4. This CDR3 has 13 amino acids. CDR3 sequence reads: CASRWTGLYGYTF. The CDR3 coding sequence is TGTGCCAGCAGATGGACAGGGCTCTATGGCTACACCTTC.

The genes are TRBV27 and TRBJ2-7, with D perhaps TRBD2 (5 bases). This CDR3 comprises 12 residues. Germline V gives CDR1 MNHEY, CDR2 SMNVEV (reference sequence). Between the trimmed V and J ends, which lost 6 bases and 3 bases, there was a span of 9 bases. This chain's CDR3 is CASSAGLYEQYF. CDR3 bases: TGTGCCAGCAGCGCGGGCCTCTACGAGCAGTACTTC.

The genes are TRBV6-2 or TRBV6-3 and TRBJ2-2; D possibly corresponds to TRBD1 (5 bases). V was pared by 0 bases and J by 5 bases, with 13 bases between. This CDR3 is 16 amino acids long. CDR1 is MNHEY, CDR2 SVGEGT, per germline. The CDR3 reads CASSYSWRQNTGELFF. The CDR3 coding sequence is TGTGCCAGCAGTTACTCTTGGCGACAGAATACCGGGGAGCTGTTTTTT.

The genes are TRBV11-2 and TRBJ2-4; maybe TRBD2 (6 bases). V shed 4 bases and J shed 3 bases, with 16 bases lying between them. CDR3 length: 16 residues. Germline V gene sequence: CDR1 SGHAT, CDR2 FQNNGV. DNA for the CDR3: TGTGCCAGCAGCTCAAAAGCGGGTTTTGACAAAAACATTCAGTACTTC. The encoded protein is CASSSKAGFDKNIQYF.

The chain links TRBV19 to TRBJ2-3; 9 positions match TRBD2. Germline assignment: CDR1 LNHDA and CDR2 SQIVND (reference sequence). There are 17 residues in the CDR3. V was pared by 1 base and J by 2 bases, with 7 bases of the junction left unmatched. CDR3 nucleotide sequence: TGTGCCAGTAGTATAGTAGTCCTAGCGGGGACCACAGATACGCAGTATTTT. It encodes CASSIVVLAGTTDTQYF.

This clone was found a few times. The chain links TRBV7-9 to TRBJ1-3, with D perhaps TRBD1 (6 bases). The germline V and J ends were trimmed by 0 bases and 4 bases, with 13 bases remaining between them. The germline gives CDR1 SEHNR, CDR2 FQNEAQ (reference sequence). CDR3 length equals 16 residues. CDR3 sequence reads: CASSLAKTGLGNTIYF. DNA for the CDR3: TGTGCCAGCAGCTTAGCAAAGACAGGTCTCGGAAACACCATATATTTT.

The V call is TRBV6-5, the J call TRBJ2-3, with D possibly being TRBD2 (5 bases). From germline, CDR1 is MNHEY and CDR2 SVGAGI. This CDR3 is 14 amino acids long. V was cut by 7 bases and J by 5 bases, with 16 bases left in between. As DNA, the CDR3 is TGTGCCAGCACCGCGGCTGAGGCGGGAGATACGCAGTATTTT. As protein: CASTAAEAGDTQYF.

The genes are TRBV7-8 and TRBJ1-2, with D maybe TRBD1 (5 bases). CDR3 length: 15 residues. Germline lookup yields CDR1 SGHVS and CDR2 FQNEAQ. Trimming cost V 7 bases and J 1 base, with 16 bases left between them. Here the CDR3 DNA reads TGTGCCAGCACGGGAGGGGACGGACTTAACTATGGCTACACCTTC. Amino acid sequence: CASTGGDGLNYGYTF.

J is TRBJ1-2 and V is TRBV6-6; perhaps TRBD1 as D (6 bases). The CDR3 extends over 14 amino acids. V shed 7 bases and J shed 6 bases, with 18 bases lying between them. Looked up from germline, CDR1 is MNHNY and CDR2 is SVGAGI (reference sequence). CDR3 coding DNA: TGTGCCAGCACCACCGGGACATCTAGGGATGGCTACACCTTC. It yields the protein CASTTGTSRDGYTF.

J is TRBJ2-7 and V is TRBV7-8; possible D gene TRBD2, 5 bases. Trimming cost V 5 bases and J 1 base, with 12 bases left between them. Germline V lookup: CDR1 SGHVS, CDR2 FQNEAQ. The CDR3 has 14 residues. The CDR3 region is CASSARDRSYEQYF. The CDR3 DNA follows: TGTGCCAGCAGCGCCCGGGATAGATCCTACGAGCAGTACTTC.

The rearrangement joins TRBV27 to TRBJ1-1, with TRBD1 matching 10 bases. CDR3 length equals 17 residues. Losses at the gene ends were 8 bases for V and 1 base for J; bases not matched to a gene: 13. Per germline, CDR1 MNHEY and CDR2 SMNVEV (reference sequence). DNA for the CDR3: TGTGCCAGCCAGACAGGGGGCCGTTTGGTAGAGAACACTGAAGCTTTCTTT. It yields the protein CASQTGGRLVENTEAFF.

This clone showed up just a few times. CDR3 protein: CASSLSGSNNSPLHF. The CDR3 DNA follows: TGTGCCAGCAGCTTGTCAGGGTCGAATAATTCACCCCTCCACTTT. This sequence joins TRBV5-4 and TRBJ1-6; a possible D gene is TRBD1 (5 bases). There are 15 residues in the CDR3. V dropped 1 base and J dropped 5 bases, with 10 bases sitting between them. The germline CDR1 and CDR2 sequences are SGHNT and YYREEE (reference sequence).

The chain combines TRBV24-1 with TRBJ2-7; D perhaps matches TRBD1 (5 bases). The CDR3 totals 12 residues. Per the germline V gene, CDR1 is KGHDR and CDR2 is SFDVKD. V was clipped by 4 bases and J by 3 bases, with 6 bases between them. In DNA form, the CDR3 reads TGTGCCACCAGTGAAGACAGCTACGAGCAGTACTTC. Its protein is CATSEDSYEQYF.

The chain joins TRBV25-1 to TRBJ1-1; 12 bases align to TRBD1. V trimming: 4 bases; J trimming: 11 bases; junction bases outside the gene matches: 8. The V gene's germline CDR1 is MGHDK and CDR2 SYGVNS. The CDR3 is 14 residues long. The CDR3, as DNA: TGTGCCAGCAGTGCGACCCGGGACAGGGGGCTGGCTTTCTTT. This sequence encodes CASSATRDRGLAFF.

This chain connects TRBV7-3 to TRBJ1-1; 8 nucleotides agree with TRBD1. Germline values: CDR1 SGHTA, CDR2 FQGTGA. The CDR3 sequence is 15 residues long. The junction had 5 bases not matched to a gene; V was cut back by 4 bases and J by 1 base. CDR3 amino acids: CASSSGTGANTEAFF. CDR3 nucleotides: TGTGCCAGCAGCTCCGGGACAGGTGCGAACACTGAAGCTTTCTTT.

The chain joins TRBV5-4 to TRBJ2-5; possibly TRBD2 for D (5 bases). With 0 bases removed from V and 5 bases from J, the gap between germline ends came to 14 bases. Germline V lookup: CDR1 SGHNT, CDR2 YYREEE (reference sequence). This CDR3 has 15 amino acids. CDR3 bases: TGTGCCAGCAGCTTGGACAGCGGTCTTTGGGAGACCCAGTACTTC. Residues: CASSLDSGLWETQYF. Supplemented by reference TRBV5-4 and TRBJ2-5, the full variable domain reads ETGVTQSPTHLIKTRGQQVTLRCSSQSGHNTVSWYQQALGQGPQFIFQYYREEENGRGNFPPRFSGLQFPNYSSELNVNALELDDSALYLCASSLDSGLWETQYFGPGTRLLVL.

The CDR3 spells CASSLRTGPNPNTGELFF. The CDR3 DNA follows: TGTGCCAGCAGCCTAAGGACAGGGCCGAACCCGAACACCGGGGAGCTGTTTTTT. V gene TRBV9 combines with J gene TRBJ2-2, with 8 bases fitting TRBD1. Germline CDR1 SGDLS, CDR2 YYNGEE. The V segment lost 4 bases and the J segment 0 bases; nucleotides outside the gene matches: 11. The CDR3 consists of 18 residues.

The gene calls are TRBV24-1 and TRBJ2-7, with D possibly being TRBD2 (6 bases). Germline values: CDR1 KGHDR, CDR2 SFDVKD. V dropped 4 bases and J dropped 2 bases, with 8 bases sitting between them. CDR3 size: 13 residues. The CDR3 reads CATSDGGTYEQYF. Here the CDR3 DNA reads TGTGCCACCAGTGACGGAGGGACCTACGAGCAGTACTTC.

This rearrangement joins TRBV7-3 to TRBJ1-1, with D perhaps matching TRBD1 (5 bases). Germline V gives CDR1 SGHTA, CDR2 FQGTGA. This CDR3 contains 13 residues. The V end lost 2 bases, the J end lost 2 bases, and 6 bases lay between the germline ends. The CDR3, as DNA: TGTGCCAGCAGCTTAGACAGCAACACTGAAGCTTTCTTT. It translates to CASSLDSNTEAFF.

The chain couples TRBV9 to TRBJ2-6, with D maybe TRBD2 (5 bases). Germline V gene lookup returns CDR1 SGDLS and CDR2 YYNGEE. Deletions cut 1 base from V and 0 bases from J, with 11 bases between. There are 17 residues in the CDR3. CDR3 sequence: CASSVTAAGSGANVLTF. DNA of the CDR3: TGTGCCAGCAGCGTAACAGCGGCTGGCTCTGGGGCCAACGTCCTGACTTTC.

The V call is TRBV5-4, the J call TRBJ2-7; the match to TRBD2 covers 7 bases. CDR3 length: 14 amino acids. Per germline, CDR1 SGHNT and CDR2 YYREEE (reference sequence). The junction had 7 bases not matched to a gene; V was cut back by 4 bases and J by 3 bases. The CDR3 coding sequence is TGTGCCAGCAGCCCGCGAGAGCGGGGCTACGAGCAGTACTTC. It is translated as CASSPRERGYEQYF. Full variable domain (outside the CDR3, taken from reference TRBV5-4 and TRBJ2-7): ETGVTQSPTHLIKTRGQQVTLRCSSQSGHNTVSWYQQALGQGPQFIFQYYREEENGRGNFPPRFSGLQFPNYSSELNVNALELDDSALYLCASSPRERGYEQYFGPGTRLTVT.